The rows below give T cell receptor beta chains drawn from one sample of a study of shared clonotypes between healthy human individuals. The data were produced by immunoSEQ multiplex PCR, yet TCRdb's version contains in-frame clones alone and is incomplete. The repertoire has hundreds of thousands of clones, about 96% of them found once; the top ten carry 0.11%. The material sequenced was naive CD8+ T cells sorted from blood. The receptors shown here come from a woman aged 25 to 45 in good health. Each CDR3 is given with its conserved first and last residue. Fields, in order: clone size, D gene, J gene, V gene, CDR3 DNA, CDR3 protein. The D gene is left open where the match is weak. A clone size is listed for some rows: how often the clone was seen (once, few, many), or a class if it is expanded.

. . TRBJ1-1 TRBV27 TGTGCCAGCAGGACGATAAGGAACACTGAAGCTTTCTTT CASRTIRNTEAFF
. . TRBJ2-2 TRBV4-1 TGCGCCAGCAGCCAGGAGGGTGTCGGGGAGCTGTTTTTT CASSQEGVGELFF
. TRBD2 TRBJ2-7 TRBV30 TGTGCCTGGAGCCTCCTAGCGGGAGGGCCCTACGAGCAGTACTTC CAWSLLAGGPYEQYF
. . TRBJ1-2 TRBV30 TGTGCCTTGGAGCCCCTCGGGCAGGGGACCTATGGCTACACCTTC CALEPLGQGTYGYTF
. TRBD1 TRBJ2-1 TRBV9 TGTGCCAGCAGCGCCGGACAGGGGGCAAGGGATGAGCAGTTCTTC CASSAGQGARDEQFF
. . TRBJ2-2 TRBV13 TGTGCCAGCAGCTTAGCTGGGGGCAGCACCGGGGAGCTGTTTTTT CASSLAGGSTGELFF
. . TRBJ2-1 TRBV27 TGTGCCAGCATTAACACCATTAACAATGAGCAGTTCTTC CASINTINNEQFF
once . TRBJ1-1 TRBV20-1 TGCAGTGCTATCAGGCAGACTGAAGCTTTTTTT CSAIRQTEAFF
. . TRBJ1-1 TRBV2 TGTGCCAACTCCCGCCTCGGGAACACTGAAGCTTTCTTT CANSRLGNTEAFF
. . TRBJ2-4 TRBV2 TGTGCCAGCAGTCCAAGGCTTCAGGGGAAGAACATTCAGTACTTC CASSPRLQGKNIQYF
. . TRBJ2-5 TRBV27 TGTGCCAGCAGTTACGGAGCCTTTGACGAGACCCAGTACTTC CASSYGAFDETQYF
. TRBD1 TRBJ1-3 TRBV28 TGTGCCAGCAGAGACAGGGAGAGCTCTGGAAACACCATATATTTT CASRDRESSGNTIYF
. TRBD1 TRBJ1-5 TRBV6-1 TGTGCCAGCAGTGAGCGGGTACAGGGGGCCTTTCAGCCCCAGCATTTT CASSERVQGAFQPQHF
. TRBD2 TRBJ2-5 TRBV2 TGTGCCAGCAATCGTCGAGCGGGAGGCGGGGAAGAGACCCAGTACTTC CASNRRAGGGEETQYF
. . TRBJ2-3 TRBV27 TGTGCCAGCAGTTTGCTCGGGACTAGCACAGATACGCAGTATTTT CASSLLGTSTDTQYF
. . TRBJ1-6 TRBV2 TGTGCCAGCAGTGAGTGGCCGGGGAATTCACCCCTCCACTTT CASSEWPGNSPLHF
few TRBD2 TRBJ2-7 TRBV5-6 TGTGCCAGCAGCTTTGTAGCGGGGGAGCAGTACTTC CASSFVAGEQYF
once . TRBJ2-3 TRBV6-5 TGTGCCAGCACCGGGGGGCCAGATACGCAGTATTTT CASTGGPDTQYF
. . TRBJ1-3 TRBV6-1 TGTGCCAGCAGTGCAAAAGGGGCGCGTGGAAACACCATATATTTT CASSAKGARGNTIYF
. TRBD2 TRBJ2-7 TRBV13 TGTGCCAGCAGCTTGTCGGGAGGGTCCTCCTACGAGCAGTACTTC CASSLSGGSSYEQYF
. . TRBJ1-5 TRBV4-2 TGTGCCAGCAGCCTCACTTTGGTTCCCAGGGTTCACCGGAATCAGCCCCAGCATTTT CASSLTLVPRVHRNQPQHF
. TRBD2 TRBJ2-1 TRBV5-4 TGTGCCAGCAGCAAAGGGACTAGCGGGACAAAGAATGAGCAGTTCTTC CASSKGTSGTKNEQFF
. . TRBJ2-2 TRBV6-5 TGTGCCAGCAGTGTGGGCGGGGAGCTGTTTTTT CASSVGGELFF
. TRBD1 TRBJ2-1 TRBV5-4 TGTGCCAGCAGCTTGGAGGGACAGGGTCATGAGCAGTTCTTC CASSLEGQGHEQFF
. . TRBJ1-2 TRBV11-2 TGTGCCAGCAGCTTAGGAAGGACCGATGGCTACACCTTC CASSLGRTDGYTF
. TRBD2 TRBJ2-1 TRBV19 TGTGCCAGTAGTACGGGGACTAGCGGGATCAATGAGCAGTTCTTC CASSTGTSGINEQFF
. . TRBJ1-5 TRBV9 TGTGCCAGCAGCGTAGACGGGGGCAATCAGCCCCAGCATTTT CASSVDGGNQPQHF
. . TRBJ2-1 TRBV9 TGTGCCAGCAGCGGAGCAGGGTTGTCGTCCTACAATGAGCAGTTCTTC CASSGAGLSSYNEQFF
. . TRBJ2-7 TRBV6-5 TGTGCCAGCAGTTACTCCCAGGGTTACGAGCAGTACTTC CASSYSQGYEQYF
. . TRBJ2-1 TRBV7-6 TGTGCCAGCAGCGCTACGGGGAATGAGCAGTTCTTC CASSATGNEQFF
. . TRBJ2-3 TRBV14 TGTGCCAGCAGCCATTGGGGGCGCGCAGATACGCAGTATTTT CASSHWGRADTQYF
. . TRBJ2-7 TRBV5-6 TGTGCCAGCAGCCTCCCAGACACGACTACGAAGCAGTACTTC CASSLPDTTTKQYF
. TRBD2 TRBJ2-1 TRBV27 TGTGCCAGCAGGTCCGGGACTAGCGTACTCTACAATGAGCAGTTCTTC CASRSGTSVLYNEQFF
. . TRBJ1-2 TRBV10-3 TGTGCCATCAGTGAGTCGATGGGGCAGCAAAGAACCTATGGCTACACCTTC CAISESMGQQRTYGYTF
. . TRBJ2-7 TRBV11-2 TGTGCCAGCAGCCCTAGAGGGGGGTACTACGAGCAGTACTTC CASSPRGGYYEQYF
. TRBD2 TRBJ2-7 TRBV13 TGTGCCAGCAGCTCCTTTACTAGCGGGAGGGGGGAGCAGTACTTC CASSSFTSGRGEQYF
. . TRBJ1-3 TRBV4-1 TGCGCCAGCAGCCAGCGCCTCGCGACGGGGCTCCCGCGGAGTTCTGGAAACACCATATATTTT CASSQRLATGLPRSSGNTIYF
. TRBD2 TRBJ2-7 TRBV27 TGTGCCAGCAGTTCAATTCCTAGCGGGGAGCAGTACTTC CASSSIPSGEQYF
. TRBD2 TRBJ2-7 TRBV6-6 TGTGCCAGCAGTTACTTGGTAGCGGGAGATCTCTACGAGCAGTACTTC CASSYLVAGDLYEQYF
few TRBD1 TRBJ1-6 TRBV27 TGTGCCAGCAGCCCGGGACAGGGGGTTTCACCCCTCCACTTT CASSPGQGVSPLHF
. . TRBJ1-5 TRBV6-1 TGTGCCAGCAGTGAAGTGGGAGGGTGGGTCAATAGCAATCAGCCCCAGCATTTT CASSEVGGWVNSNQPQHF
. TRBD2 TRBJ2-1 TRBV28 TGTGCCAGCAGTTTTGTTCCGGGAGGGTTCGATGAGCAGTTCTTC CASSFVPGGFDEQFF
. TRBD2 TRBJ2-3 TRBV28 TGTGCCAGCAGTTTTCTTCCAGCGGGAGAACAATTTAGCACAGATACGCAGTATTTT CASSFLPAGEQFSTDTQYF
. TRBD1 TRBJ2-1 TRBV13 TGTGCCAGCAGCTTCACTGGACAGGGGATATGGGATGAGCAGTTCTTC CASSFTGQGIWDEQFF
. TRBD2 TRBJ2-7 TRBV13 TGTGCCAGCAGCCCGGGACTAGCGAACGAGCAGTACTTC CASSPGLANEQYF
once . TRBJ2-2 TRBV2 TGTGCCAGCAGTGGGCCCGGAACAACCGGGGAGCTGTTTTTT CASSGPGTTGELFF
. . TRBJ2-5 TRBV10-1 TGCGCCAGCAGGATACCGGGAGTGTACCAAGAGACCCAGTACTTC CASRIPGVYQETQYF
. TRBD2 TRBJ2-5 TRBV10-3 TGTGCCATCAGTGAGAAGGCGGTAGCGGGGGCGATGGGAGAGACCCAGTACTTC CAISEKAVAGAMGETQYF
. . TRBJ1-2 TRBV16 TGTGCCAGCAGCCCCCCGGGGTCACGCTATGGCTACACCTTC CASSPPGSRYGYTF